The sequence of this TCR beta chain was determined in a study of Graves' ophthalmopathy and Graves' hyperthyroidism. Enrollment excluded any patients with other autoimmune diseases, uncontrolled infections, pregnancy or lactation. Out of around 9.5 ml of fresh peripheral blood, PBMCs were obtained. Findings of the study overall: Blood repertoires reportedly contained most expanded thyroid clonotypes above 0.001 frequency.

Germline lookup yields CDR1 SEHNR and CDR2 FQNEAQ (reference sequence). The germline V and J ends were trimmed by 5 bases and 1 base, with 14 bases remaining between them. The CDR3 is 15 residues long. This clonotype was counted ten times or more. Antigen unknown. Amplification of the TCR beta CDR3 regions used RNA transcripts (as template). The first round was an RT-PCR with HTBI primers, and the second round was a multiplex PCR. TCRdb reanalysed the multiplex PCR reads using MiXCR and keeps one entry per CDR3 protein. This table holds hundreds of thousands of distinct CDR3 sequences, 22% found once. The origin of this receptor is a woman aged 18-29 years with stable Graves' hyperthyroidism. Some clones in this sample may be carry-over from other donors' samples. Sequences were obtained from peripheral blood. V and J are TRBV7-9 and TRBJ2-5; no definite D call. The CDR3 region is CASSPSSGPQETQYF. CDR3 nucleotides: TGTGCCAGCAGCCCGAGCAGTGGACCCCAAGAGACCCAGTACTTC. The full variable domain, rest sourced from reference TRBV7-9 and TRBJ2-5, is DTGVSQNPRHKITKRGQNVTFRCDPISEHNRLYWYRQTLGQGPEFLTYFQNEAQLEKSRLLSDRFSAERPKGSFSTLEIQRTEQGDSAMYLCASSPSSGPQETQYFGPGTRLLVL.